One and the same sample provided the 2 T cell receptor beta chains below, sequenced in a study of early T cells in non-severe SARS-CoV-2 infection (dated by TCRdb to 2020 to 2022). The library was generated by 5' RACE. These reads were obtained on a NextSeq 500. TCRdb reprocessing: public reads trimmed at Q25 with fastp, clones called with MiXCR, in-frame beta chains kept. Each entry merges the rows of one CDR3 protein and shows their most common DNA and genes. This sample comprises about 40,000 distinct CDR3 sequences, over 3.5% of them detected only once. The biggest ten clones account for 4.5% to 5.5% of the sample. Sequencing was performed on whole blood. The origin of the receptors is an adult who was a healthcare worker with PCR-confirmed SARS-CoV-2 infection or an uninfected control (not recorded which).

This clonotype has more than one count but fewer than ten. The CDR3 DNA sequence: TGTGCCAGCAGTTTATCCATTTACCCTCTGAACACTGAAGCTTTCTTT. Protein: CASSLSIYPLNTEAFF. The chain combines TRBV28 with TRBJ1-1; D ambiguous. CDR1 and CDR2 from the germline V gene are MDHEN and SYDVKM. The CDR3 is 16 amino acids. Trimming pared 1 base from V and 0 bases from J, leaving 12 bases between.

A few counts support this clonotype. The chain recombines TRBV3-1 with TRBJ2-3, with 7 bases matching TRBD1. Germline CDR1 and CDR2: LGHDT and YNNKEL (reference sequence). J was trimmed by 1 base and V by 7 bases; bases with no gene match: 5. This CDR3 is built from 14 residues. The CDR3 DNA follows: TGTGCCAGCACCGGAGGACAGGGCACAGATACGCAGTATTTT. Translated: CASTGGQGTDTQYF.